This paragraph covers one TCR beta chain sequence. The data originate from a study of CD8 T cells in Susac syndrome. The RNA, about 0.5 to 1 ug, was put through reverse transcription using random hexamers. One entry per CDR3 protein, called by TCRdb with MiXCR from the immunoSEQ multiplex PCR reads. Of some 240,000 distinct CDR3 sequences in the sample, around 96% were seen once. V shed 8 bases, J shed 3 bases, and the junction held 5 bases outside the gene matches. The CDR3 sequence is 13 residues long. In germline, CDR1 is DFQATT, CDR2 SNEGSKA (reference sequence). V is TRBV20-1 and J is TRBJ2-5; 11 nucleotides line up with TRBD2. The sample consisted of CD4+ T cells from PBMCs. This clonotype was sampled from a human donor with Susac syndrome. The CDR3 spells CSSSSGREETQYF. CDR3 sequence (DNA): TGCAGTTCAAGTAGCGGGAGGGAAGAGACCCAGTACTTC.